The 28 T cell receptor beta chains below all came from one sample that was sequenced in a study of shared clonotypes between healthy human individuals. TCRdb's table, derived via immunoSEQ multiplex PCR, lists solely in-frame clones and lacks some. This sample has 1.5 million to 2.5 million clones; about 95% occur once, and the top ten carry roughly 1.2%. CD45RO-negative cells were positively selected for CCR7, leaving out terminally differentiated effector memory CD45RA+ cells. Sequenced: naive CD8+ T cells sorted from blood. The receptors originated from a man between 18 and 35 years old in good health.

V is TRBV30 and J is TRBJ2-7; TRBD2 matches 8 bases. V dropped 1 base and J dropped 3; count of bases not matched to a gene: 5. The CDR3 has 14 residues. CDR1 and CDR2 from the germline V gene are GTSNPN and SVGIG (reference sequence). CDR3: CAWSELADFYEQYF. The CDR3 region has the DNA TGTGCCTGGAGTGAACTAGCGGATTTCTACGAGCAGTACTTC.

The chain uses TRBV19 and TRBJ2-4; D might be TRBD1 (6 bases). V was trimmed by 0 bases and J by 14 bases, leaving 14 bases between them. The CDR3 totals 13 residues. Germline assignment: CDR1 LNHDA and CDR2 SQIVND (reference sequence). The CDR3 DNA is TGTGCCAGTAGTATAGAGGCAACAGGGATTAAGTACTTC. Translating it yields CASSIEATGIKYF.

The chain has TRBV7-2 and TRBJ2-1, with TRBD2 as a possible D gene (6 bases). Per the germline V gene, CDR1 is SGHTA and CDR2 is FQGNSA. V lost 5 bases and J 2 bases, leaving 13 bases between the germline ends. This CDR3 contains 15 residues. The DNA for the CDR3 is TGTGCCAGCAGCCAGGGACTCGGCCCCTACAATGAGCAGTTCTTC. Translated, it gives CASSQGLGPYNEQFF. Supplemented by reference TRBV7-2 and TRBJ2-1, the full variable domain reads GAGVSQSPSNKVTEKGKDVELRCDPISGHTALYWYRQSLGQGLEFLIYFQGNSAPDKSGLPSDRFSAERTGGSVSTLTIQRTQQEDSAVYLCASSQGLGPYNEQFFGPGTRLTVL.

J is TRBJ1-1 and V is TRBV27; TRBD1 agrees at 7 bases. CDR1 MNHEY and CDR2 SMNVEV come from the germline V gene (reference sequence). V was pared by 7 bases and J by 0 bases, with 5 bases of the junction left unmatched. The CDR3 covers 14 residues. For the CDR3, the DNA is TGTGCCAGCACCCCCGGGACAGTGAACACTGAAGCTTTCTTT. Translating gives CASTPGTVNTEAFF.

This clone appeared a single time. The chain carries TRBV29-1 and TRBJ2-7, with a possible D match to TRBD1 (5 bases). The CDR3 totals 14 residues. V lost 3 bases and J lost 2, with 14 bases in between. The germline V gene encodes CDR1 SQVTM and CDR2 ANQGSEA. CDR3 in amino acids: CSVDQEGVAYEQYF. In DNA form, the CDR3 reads TGCAGCGTTGACCAGGAAGGGGTCGCCTACGAGCAGTACTTC.

CDR3 in amino acids: CASSTFPDRGNEKLFF. CDR3 bases: TGTGCCAGTAGTACTTTCCCGGACAGGGGTAATGAAAAACTGTTTTTT. V and J are TRBV19 and TRBJ1-4, with TRBD1 identical over 9 bases. Germline loops: CDR1 LNHDA, CDR2 SQIVND (reference sequence). Unmatched junction bases numbered 7, after V lost 4 bases and J lost 4 bases. The CDR3 covers 16 residues.

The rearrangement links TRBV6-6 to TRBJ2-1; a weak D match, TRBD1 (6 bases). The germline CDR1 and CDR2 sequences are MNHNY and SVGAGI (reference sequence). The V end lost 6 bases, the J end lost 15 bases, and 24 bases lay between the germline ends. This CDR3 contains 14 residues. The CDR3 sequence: CASSSGVLGTSGFF. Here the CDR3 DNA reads TGTGCCAGCAGCTCAGGGGTATTGGGGACCAGCGGGTTCTTC.

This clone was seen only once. This chain's CDR3 is CASSVGGLDYTF. In DNA, the CDR3 is TGTGCCAGCAGCGTAGGAGGGTTGGACTACACCTTC. The chain combines TRBV9 with TRBJ1-2; no firm D call. Germline V gene data show CDR1 as SGDLS and CDR2 as YYNGEE. The CDR3 has 12 residues. The germline V and J ends were trimmed by 0 bases and 10 bases, with 10 bases remaining between them.

The DNA of the CDR3 is TGTGCCAGCAGGGGGGGGCTGCACAACACCGGGGAGCTGTTTTTT. Protein product: CASRGGLHNTGELFF. The chain employs TRBV2 and TRBJ2-2; D is possibly TRBD2 (7 bases). Between the trimmed V and J ends, which lost 6 bases and 2 bases, there was a span of 13 bases. In germline, CDR1 is SNHLY, CDR2 FYNNEI. The CDR3 is 15 amino acids.

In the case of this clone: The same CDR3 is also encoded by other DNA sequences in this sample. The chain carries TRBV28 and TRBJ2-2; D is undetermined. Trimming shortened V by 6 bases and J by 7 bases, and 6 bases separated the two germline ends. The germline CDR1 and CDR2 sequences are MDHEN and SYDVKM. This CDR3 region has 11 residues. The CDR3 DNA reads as TGTGCCAGCAGCCTTAACGGGGAGCTGTTTTTT. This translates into CASSLNGELFF. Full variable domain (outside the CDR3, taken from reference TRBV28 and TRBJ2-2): DVKVTQSSRYLVKRTGEKVFLECVQDMDHENMFWYRQDPGLGLRLIYFSYDVKMKEKGDIPEGYSVSREKKERFSLILESASTNQTSMYLCASSLNGELFFGEGSRLTVL.

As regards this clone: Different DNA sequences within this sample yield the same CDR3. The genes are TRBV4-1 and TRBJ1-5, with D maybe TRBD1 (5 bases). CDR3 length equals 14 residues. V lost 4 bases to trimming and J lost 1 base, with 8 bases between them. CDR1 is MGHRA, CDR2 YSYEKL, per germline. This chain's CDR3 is CASSLTVSNQPQHF. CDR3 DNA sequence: TGCGCCAGCAGCCTGACAGTAAGCAATCAGCCCCAGCATTTT.

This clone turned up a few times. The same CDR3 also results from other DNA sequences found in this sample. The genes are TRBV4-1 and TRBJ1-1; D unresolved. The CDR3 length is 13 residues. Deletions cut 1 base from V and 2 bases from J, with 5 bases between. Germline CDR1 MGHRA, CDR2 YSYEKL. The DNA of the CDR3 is TGCGCCAGCAGCCAAGTCGAAAACACTGAAGCTTTCTTT. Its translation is CASSQVENTEAFF.

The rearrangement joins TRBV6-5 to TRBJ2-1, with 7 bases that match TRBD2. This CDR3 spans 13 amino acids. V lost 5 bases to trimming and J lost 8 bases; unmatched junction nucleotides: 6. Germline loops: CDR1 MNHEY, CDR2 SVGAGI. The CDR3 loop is CASSPYAGDEQFF. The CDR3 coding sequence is TGTGCCAGCAGTCCTTACGCGGGGGATGAGCAGTTCTTC.

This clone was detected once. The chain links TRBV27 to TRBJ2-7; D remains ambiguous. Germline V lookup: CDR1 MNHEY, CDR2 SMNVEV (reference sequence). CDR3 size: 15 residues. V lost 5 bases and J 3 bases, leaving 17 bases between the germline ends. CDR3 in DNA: TGTGCCAGCAGTACCATGGATAAACAGATCTACGAGCAGTACTTC. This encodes CASSTMDKQIYEQYF.

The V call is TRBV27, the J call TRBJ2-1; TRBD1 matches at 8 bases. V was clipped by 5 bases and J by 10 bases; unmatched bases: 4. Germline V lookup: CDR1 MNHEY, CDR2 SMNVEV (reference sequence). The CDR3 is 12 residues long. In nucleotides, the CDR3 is TGTGCCAGCAGTCAGGGGGCAGGGGAGCAGTTCTTC. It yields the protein CASSQGAGEQFF.

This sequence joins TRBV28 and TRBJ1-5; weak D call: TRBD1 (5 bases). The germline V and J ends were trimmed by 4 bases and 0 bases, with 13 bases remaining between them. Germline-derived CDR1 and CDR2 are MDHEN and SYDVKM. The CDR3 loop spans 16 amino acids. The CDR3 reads CASSSGLGYSNQPQHF. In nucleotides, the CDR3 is TGTGCCAGCAGTTCAGGGTTGGGATATAGCAATCAGCCCCAGCATTTT.

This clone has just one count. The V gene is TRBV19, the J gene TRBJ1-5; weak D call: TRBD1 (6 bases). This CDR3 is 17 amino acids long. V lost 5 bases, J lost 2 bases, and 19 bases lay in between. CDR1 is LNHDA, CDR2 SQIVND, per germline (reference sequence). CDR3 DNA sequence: TGTGCCAGTAGTCCCACCCCGACAGGCCAGGGCAATCAGCCCCAGCATTTT. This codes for CASSPTPTGQGNQPQHF. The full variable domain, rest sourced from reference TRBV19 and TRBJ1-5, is DGGITQSPKYLFRKEGQNVTLSCEQNLNHDAMYWYRQDPGQGLRLIYYSQIVNDFQKGDIAEGYSVSREKKESFPLTVTSAQKNPTAFYLCASSPTPTGQGNQPQHFGDGTRLSIL.

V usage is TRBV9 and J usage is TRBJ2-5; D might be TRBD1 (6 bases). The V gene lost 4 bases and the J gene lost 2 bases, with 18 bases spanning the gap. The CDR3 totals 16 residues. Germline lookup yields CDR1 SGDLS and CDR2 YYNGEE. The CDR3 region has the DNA TGTGCCAGCAGCACCACCGGAACAGGGCGTCAAGAGACCCAGTACTTC. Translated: CASSTTGTGRQETQYF.

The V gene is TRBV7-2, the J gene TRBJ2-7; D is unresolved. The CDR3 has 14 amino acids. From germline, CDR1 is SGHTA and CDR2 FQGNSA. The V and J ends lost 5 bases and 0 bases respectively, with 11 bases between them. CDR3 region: CASSVYWSSYEQYF. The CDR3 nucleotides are TGTGCCAGCAGCGTTTACTGGAGCTCCTACGAGCAGTACTTC.

For the CDR3, the DNA is TGTGCCAGCAGTTCTCTGGGACAGGGCAACTATGGCTACACCTTC. It yields the protein CASSSLGQGNYGYTF. The chain uses TRBV27 and TRBJ1-2; 9 bases fit TRBD1. The V gene end was trimmed by 4 bases and the J gene end by 2 bases; junction bases not matched to a gene: 5. The V gene's germline CDR1 is MNHEY and CDR2 SMNVEV (reference sequence). The CDR3 is made up of 15 amino acids.

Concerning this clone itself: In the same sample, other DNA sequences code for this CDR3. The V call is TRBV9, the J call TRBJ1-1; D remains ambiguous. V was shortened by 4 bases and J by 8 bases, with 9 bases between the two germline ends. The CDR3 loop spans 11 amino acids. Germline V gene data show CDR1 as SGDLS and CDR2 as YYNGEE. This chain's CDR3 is CASSPVGEAFF. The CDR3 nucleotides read TGTGCCAGCAGCCCCGTGGGGGAAGCTTTCTTT.

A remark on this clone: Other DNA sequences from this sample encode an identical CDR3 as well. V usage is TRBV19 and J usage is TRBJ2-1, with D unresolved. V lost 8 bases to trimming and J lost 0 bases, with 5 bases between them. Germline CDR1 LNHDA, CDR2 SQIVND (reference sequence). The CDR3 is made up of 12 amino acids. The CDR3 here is CASSDSYNEQFF. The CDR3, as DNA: TGTGCCAGTTCAGACTCCTACAATGAGCAGTTCTTC.

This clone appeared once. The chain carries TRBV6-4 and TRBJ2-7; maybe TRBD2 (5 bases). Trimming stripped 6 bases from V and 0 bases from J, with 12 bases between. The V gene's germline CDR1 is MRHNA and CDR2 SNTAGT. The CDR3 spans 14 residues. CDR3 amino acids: CASSWEQSSYEQYF. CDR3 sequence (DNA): TGTGCCAGCAGCTGGGAGCAGAGCTCCTACGAGCAGTACTTC.

The CDR3 bases are TGCGCCAGCAGCTTGGGACAGAATGAAAAACTGTTTTTT. Protein product: CASSLGQNEKLFF. This chain links TRBV5-1 with TRBJ1-4; perhaps TRBD1 as D (5 bases). V was cut by 0 bases and J by 5 bases, with 5 bases left in between. Germline V lookup: CDR1 SGHRS, CDR2 YFSETQ. This CDR3 has 13 residues.

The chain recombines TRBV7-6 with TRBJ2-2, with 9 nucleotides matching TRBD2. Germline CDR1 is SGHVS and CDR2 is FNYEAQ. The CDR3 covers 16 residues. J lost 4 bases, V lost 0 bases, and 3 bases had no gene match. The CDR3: CASSLALAGTTGELFF. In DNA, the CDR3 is TGTGCCAGCAGCTTAGCGCTAGCGGGAACCACCGGGGAGCTGTTTTTT.

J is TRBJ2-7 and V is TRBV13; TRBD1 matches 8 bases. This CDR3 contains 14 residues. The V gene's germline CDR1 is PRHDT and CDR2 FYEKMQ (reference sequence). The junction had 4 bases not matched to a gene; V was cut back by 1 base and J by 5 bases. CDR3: CASSLVPQGDEQYF. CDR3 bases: TGTGCCAGCAGCTTAGTTCCACAGGGGGACGAGCAGTACTTC.

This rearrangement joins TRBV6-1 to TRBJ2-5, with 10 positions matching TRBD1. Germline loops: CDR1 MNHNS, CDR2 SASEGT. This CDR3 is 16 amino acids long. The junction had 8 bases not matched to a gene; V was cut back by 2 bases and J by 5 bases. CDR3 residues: CASSEYGTGEQETQYF. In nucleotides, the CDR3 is TGTGCCAGCAGTGAATACGGGACAGGGGAGCAGGAGACCCAGTACTTC.

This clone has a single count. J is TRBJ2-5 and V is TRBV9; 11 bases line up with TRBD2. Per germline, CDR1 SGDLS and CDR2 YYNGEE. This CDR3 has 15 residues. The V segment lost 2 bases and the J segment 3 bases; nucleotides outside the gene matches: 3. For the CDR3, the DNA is TGTGCCAGCAGCGTGGCTAGCGGGGGGAAAGAGACCCAGTACTTC. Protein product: CASSVASGGKETQYF.